These 30 T cell receptor beta chains originate from one sample sequenced in a study of blood T cell repertoires in COVID-19. Assay: immunoSEQ multiplex PCR; the TCRdb copy retains only in-frame clones and omits some. Among under 200,000 clones listed, about nine tenths were seen once. Sequencing used PBMCs or T cells enriched from blood (not recorded which). Every receptor here comes from a woman aged 18 to 35 who had recovered from COVID-19.

This clone occurred a few times. This chain uses TRBV27 with TRBJ2-7; D possibly corresponds to TRBD1 (5 bases). CDR3 length: 13 amino acids. Germline V gene data show CDR1 as MNHEY and CDR2 as SMNVEV (reference sequence). The germline V and J ends were trimmed by 4 bases and 3 bases, with 10 bases remaining between them. CDR3 coding DNA: TGTGCCAGCAGTTGGGCCCAGGGCTACGAGCAGTACTTC. Its protein is CASSWAQGYEQYF.

This chain links TRBV30 with TRBJ1-2, with 7 nucleotides matching TRBD1. The germline V gene has CDR1 GTSNPN and CDR2 SVGIG (reference sequence). With V trimmed by 6 bases and J by 4 bases, 5 bases remained unmatched. There are 12 residues in the CDR3. The CDR3 loop reads CACLGGGYGYTF. As DNA, the CDR3 is TGTGCCTGCCTAGGGGGCGGCTATGGCTACACCTTC.

The chain is built from TRBV28 and TRBJ1-3; 9 positions agree with TRBD1. The germline V gene has CDR1 MDHEN and CDR2 SYDVKM. The V gene end was trimmed by 6 bases and the J gene end by 4 bases; junction bases not matched to a gene: 7. The CDR3 spans 15 residues. CDR3 nucleotides: TGTGCCAGCAGCTCGGGGACAGGGTCCGGAAACACCATATATTTT. Protein product: CASSSGTGSGNTIYF.

The gene calls are TRBV18 and TRBJ1-6; no clear D. Per the germline V gene, CDR1 is KGHSH and CDR2 is LQKENI. The CDR3 contains 17 residues. Trimming took 2 bases from V and 5 from J, leaving 16 bases between them. CDR3 loop: CASSPLGQGTNNSPLHF. Here the CDR3 DNA reads TGTGCCAGCTCACCATTGGGCCAAGGCACAAATAATTCACCCCTCCACTTT.

The chain joins TRBV7-9 to TRBJ2-7; D perhaps matches TRBD2 (5 bases). Trimming pared 6 bases from V and 6 bases from J, leaving 12 bases between. The CDR3 has 12 amino acids. Germline V gene lookup returns CDR1 SEHNR and CDR2 FQNEAQ (reference sequence). The DNA for the CDR3 is TGTGCCAGCAGAGATACTAGGAGCGAGCAGTACTTC. Translation gives CASRDTRSEQYF.

The J gene is TRBJ2-7, the V gene TRBV5-1; the D gene is possibly TRBD1 (6 bases). Germline CDR1 and CDR2: SGHRS and YFSETQ. V was cut by 5 bases and J by 2 bases, with 8 bases left in between. The CDR3 length is 12 residues. CDR3 sequence (DNA): TGCGCCAGCAGGGACAGACCCTACGAGCAGTACTTC. Protein product: CASRDRPYEQYF.

The rearrangement links TRBV2 to TRBJ2-2; the match to TRBD2 covers 9 bases. J lost 1 base, V lost 8 bases, and 5 bases had no gene match. Germline-derived CDR1 and CDR2 are SNHLY and FYNNEI. The CDR3 runs 15 residues. CDR3: CASAPTSGNTGELFF. The CDR3 DNA reads as TGTGCCAGCGCTCCGACTAGCGGGAACACCGGGGAGCTGTTTTTT.

On this clone: One junction end disagrees with the germline gene, perhaps due to a read error. The identical CDR3 is also encoded by other nucleotide sequences in the sample. The chain couples TRBV19 to TRBJ1-1; 8 bases are shared with TRBD1. Germline lookup yields CDR1 LNHDA and CDR2 SQIVND (reference sequence). The CDR3 contains 12 residues. The CDR3 DNA follows: TGTGCTAGTAGGACAGGGTCTTCTGAAGCTTTCTTT. Its translation is CASRTGSSEAFF. The full variable domain, rest sourced from reference TRBV19 and TRBJ1-1, is DGGITQSPKYLFRKEGQNVTLSCEQNLNHDAMYWYRQDPGQGLRLIYYSQIVNDFQKGDIAEGYSVSREKKESFPLTVTSAQKNPTAFYLCASRTGSSEAFFGQGTRLTVV.

The V call is TRBV28, the J call TRBJ1-1; unclear D gene. This CDR3 contains 12 residues. V gave up 5 bases and J gave up 1 base, with 5 bases separating them. Germline CDR1 is MDHEN and CDR2 is SYDVKM. The CDR3 here is CASSRQNTEAFF. The CDR3, as DNA: TGTGCCAGCAGTAGACAGAACACTGAAGCTTTCTTT.

This clone was counted once. The V gene is TRBV4-2, the J gene TRBJ2-3, with unresolved D. Germline V gene sequence: CDR1 LGHNA, CDR2 YNFKEQ. The CDR3 is 15 amino acids. Trimming took off 3 bases at V and 3 bases at J, with 13 bases between the two ends. The chain's CDR3 is CASSHELYRTDTQYF. CDR3 nucleotides: TGTGCCAGCAGCCACGAACTATATCGGACAGATACGCAGTATTTT.

The gene calls are TRBV2 and TRBJ2-7, with D perhaps TRBD2 (5 bases). The CDR3 contains 12 residues. Germline V gives CDR1 SNHLY, CDR2 FYNNEI. V was cut by 7 bases and J by 3 bases, with 10 bases left in between. In nucleotides, the CDR3 is TGTGCCAGCATTGAGGGAGTCTACGAGCAGTACTTC. It yields the protein CASIEGVYEQYF.

This sequence joins TRBV4-3 and TRBJ2-2; D is unresolved. Germline V CDR1 and CDR2: LGHNA, YSLEER. The CDR3 covers 13 residues. V lost 8 bases and J lost 7, with 14 bases in between. The CDR3, as DNA: TGCGCCAGCTCATTGGCGGCGAGCGGGGAGCTGTTTTTT. It yields the protein CASSLAASGELFF.

The V gene is TRBV11-2, the J gene TRBJ2-7, with D maybe TRBD1 (7 bases). The ends were cut back, 3 bases at V and 4 bases at J, with 16 bases in the middle. Germline loops: CDR1 SGHAT, CDR2 FQNNGV. The CDR3 length is 15 residues. CDR3 residues: CASSFRQGLYYEQYF. The CDR3 DNA sequence: TGTGCCAGCAGCTTTCGACAGGGACTTTATTACGAGCAGTACTTC.

The V and J genes are TRBV2 and TRBJ1-6; TRBD1 matches 11 bases. The junction had 9 bases not matched to a gene; V was cut back by 5 bases and J by 0 bases. Germline V gene lookup returns CDR1 SNHLY and CDR2 FYNNEI. CDR3 length: 19 residues. CDR3 in DNA: TGTGCCAGCAGTCCGGACAGGGGGCATCGGAGCTCCTATAATTCACCCCTCCACTTT. Amino acids: CASSPDRGHRSSYNSPLHF. The whole variable domain, remainder taken from reference TRBV2 and TRBJ1-6, is EPEVTQTPSHQVTQMGQEVILRCVPISNHLYFYWYRQILGQKVEFLVSFYNNEISEKSEIFDDQFSVERPDGSNFTLKIRSTKLEDSAMYFCASSPDRGHRSSYNSPLHFGNGTRLTVT.

This CDR3 reads CASSTRNSRQYF. The CDR3 DNA sequence: TGTGCCAGCAGTACTCGCAACAGTCGGCAGTACTTC. The rearrangement links TRBV12-3 or TRBV12-4 to TRBJ2-7; D gene uncertain. CDR3 length equals 12 residues. V was clipped by 5 bases and J by 9 bases, with 14 bases between them.

V is TRBV28 and J is TRBJ1-5; possible D gene TRBD1, 5 bases. V gave up 3 bases and J gave up 3 bases, with 18 bases separating them. Germline CDR1 is MDHEN and CDR2 is SYDVKM. The CDR3 has 17 residues. The CDR3 region is CASSLWRSPTVNQPQHF. As DNA, the CDR3 is TGTGCCAGCAGTTTGTGGCGCAGCCCGACAGTCAATCAGCCCCAGCATTTT.

The CDR3: CATSAAGRSYEQYF. As DNA, the CDR3 is TGTGCCACCAGCGCGGCTGGGAGAAGTTACGAGCAGTACTTC. The chain has TRBV15 and TRBJ2-7; D is possibly TRBD2 (5 bases). Germline assignment: CDR1 LNHNV and CDR2 YYDKDF (reference sequence). The CDR3 has 14 residues. V lost 5 bases and J lost 4, with 15 bases in between. The whole variable domain, filled in from reference TRBV15 and TRBJ2-7, reads DAMVIQNPRYQVTQFGKPVTLSCSQTLNHNVMYWYQQKSSQAPKLLFHYYDKDFNNEADTPDNFQSRRPNTSFCFLDIRSPGLGDTAMYLCATSAAGRSYEQYFGPGTRLTVT.

This clone was recorded once. The chain recombines TRBV5-1 with TRBJ2-2; 8 bases line up with TRBD2. V shed 5 bases, J shed 2 bases, and the junction held 8 bases outside the gene matches. The germline CDR1 and CDR2 sequences are SGHRS and YFSETQ. This CDR3 is 16 amino acids long. The CDR3 DNA reads as TGCGCCAGCAGTCAGCGGGAGAACCCCAACACCGGGGAGCTGTTTTTT. Amino acid sequence: CASSQRENPNTGELFF.

The J gene is TRBJ2-1, the V gene TRBV28; 11 nucleotides agree with TRBD2. The ends lost 4 bases at V and 5 bases at J; junction bases unmatched: 4. Germline values: CDR1 MDHEN, CDR2 SYDVKM. This CDR3 spans 15 amino acids. The CDR3 nucleotides read TGTGCCAGCAGTTCCAGACTAGCGGGGAACAATGAGCAGTTCTTC. This gives the protein CASSSRLAGNNEQFF.

The sample holds one count of this clone. The chain joins TRBV7-9 to TRBJ2-1; 7 nucleotides match TRBD1. CDR1 and CDR2 (germline): SEHNR, FQNEAQ (reference sequence). The V gene end was trimmed by 4 bases and the J gene end by 5 bases; junction bases not matched to a gene: 14. The CDR3 consists of 17 residues. The CDR3 sequence is CASSSPGGPPNNNEQFF. The CDR3 DNA sequence: TGTGCCAGCAGCTCACCAGGGGGACCACCGAATAACAATGAGCAGTTCTTC. The complete variable domain, with remaining parts taken from reference TRBV7-9 and TRBJ2-1, reads DTGVSQNPRHKITKRGQNVTFRCDPISEHNRLYWYRQTLGQGPEFLTYFQNEAQLEKSRLLSDRFSAERPKGSFSTLEIQRTEQGDSAMYLCASSSPGGPPNNNEQFFGPGTRLTVL.

V gene TRBV18 combines with J gene TRBJ2-2; 9 bases match TRBD1. With V trimmed by 4 bases and J by 4 bases, 10 bases remained unmatched. Germline CDR1 is KGHSH and CDR2 is LQKENI. This CDR3 has 17 amino acids. The CDR3 sequence: CASSLVPGQGPTGELFF. The CDR3, as DNA: TGTGCCAGCTCACTTGTCCCGGGACAGGGTCCCACCGGGGAGCTGTTTTTT.

The V and J genes are TRBV5-1 and TRBJ1-2; D ambiguous. Trimming removed 0 bases at V and 4 bases at J, with 7 bases between. The CDR3 contains 13 residues. Germline CDR1 is SGHRS and CDR2 is YFSETQ. The CDR3: CASSLGQPYGYTF. CDR3 in DNA: TGCGCCAGCAGCTTGGGACAACCCTATGGCTACACCTTC.

This clone was seen only once. The J gene is TRBJ2-1, the V gene TRBV29-1, with D perhaps matching TRBD2 (5 bases). The germline V gene encodes CDR1 SQVTM and CDR2 ANQGSEA. The V gene lost 7 bases and the J gene lost 5 bases, with 12 bases spanning the gap. This CDR3 comprises 12 residues. The DNA for the CDR3 is TGCAGCGCCGGGGATAGCCACAATGAGCAGTTCTTC. This sequence encodes CSAGDSHNEQFF.

The chain recombines TRBV4-1 with TRBJ2-7; D is undetermined. The CDR3 consists of 13 residues. Germline-derived CDR1 and CDR2 are MGHRA and YSYEKL. V was cut by 0 bases and J by 2 bases, with 5 bases left in between. The DNA for the CDR3 is TGCGCCAGCAGCCAAGAGACAACCTACGAGCAGTACTTC. It is translated as CASSQETTYEQYF.

This rearrangement joins TRBV3-1 (or the pseudogene TRBV3-2) to TRBJ1-2, with TRBD1 matching 7 bases. Trimming took 6 bases from V and 4 from J; bases not matched to a gene: 14. The V gene's germline CDR1 is LGHDT and CDR2 YNNKEL (reference sequence). CDR3 length: 16 amino acids. CDR3 DNA sequence: TGTGCCAGCAGTCAGGGACAGCAGGAAGGGGGCTATGGCTACACCTTC. Translating it yields CASSQGQQEGGYGYTF.

The CDR3 sequence is CASSLALYSREKLFF. CDR3 DNA sequence: TGTGCCAGCAGCTTGGCCCTCTATTCGAGGGAAAAACTGTTTTTT. The chain is built from TRBV5-6 and TRBJ1-4; D remains ambiguous. Trimming stripped 0 bases from V and 8 bases from J, with 14 bases between. CDR3 length: 15 amino acids. Germline values: CDR1 SGHDT, CDR2 YYEEEE.

DNA of the CDR3: TGTGCCAGCACCCCGGACGCGGCAGGGTTTAGCAATCAGCCCCAGCATTTT. The encoded protein is CASTPDAAGFSNQPQHF. V and J are TRBV28 and TRBJ1-5, with TRBD1 as a possible D gene (5 bases). Germline loops: CDR1 MDHEN, CDR2 SYDVKM. This CDR3 is built from 17 residues. V was clipped by 7 bases and J by 0 bases, with 19 bases between them.

The chain carries TRBV5-3 and TRBJ1-1; no clear D gene. TRBV5-3 is an open reading frame, and its role is uncertain. CDR3 size: 12 residues. Trimming pared 5 bases from V and 8 bases from J, leaving 13 bases between. The CDR3 spells CARRNQLQEAFF. CDR3 nucleotide sequence: TGTGCCAGAAGGAATCAGTTGCAGGAAGCTTTCTTT.

The genes are TRBV5-6 and TRBJ2-7, with 10 bases aligning to TRBD2. The germline V gene has CDR1 SGHDT and CDR2 YYEEEE. CDR3 size: 15 residues. With 4 bases clipped from V and 0 bases from J, the junction kept 4 bases outside the gene matches. The DNA for the CDR3 is TGTGCCAGCAGCACCGGGACTAGCGTCTCCTACGAGCAGTACTTC. This encodes CASSTGTSVSYEQYF.

V is TRBV28 and J is TRBJ1-1; no clear D. This CDR3 has 15 residues. Trimming shortened V by 6 bases and J by 2 bases, and 16 bases separated the two germline ends. In germline, CDR1 is MDHEN, CDR2 SYDVKM. The CDR3 loop is CASRQGRRLNTEAFF. The CDR3 DNA is TGTGCCAGCAGGCAAGGGAGGAGGCTTAACACTGAAGCTTTCTTT.